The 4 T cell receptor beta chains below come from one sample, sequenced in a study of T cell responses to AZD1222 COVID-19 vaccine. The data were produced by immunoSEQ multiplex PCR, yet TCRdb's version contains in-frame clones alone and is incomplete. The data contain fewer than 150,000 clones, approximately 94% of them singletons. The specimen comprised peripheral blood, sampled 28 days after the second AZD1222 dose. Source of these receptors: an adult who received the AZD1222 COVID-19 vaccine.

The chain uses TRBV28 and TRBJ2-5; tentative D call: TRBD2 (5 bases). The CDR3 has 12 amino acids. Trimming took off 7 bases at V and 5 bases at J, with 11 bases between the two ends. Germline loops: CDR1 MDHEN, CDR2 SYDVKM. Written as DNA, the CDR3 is TGTGCCAGCATGTCGGGGTTGGAGACCCAGTACTTC. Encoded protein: CASMSGLETQYF.

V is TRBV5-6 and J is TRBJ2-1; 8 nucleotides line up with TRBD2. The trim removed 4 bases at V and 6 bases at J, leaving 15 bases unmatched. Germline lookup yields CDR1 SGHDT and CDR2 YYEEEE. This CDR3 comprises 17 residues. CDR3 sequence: CASSPGVAGPPGNEQFF. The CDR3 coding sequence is TGTGCCAGCAGCCCTGGGGTAGCGGGGCCCCCCGGCAATGAGCAGTTCTTC.

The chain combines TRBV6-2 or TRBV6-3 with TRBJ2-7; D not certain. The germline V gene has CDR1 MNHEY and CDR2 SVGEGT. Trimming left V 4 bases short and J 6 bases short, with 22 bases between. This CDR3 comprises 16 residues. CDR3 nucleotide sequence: TGTGCCAGCAGTTCTCTGGCCCTCAGTCGCCTTGGCGAGCAGTACTTC. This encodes CASSSLALSRLGEQYF.

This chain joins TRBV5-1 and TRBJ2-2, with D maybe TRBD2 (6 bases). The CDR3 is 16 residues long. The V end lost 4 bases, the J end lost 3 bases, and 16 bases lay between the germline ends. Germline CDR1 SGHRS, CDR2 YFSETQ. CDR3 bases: TGCGCCAGCAGCCCATCGGGGGAGGAGGACACCGGGGAGCTGTTTTTT. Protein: CASSPSGEEDTGELFF.